This T cell receptor beta chain was sequenced during a study of response to subunit inactivated influenza vaccine. Broader study findings: Authors suggested seasonal influenza vaccinations each recruit few new T cells.

Concerning this clonotype itself: Its antigen is not known.

MiXCR, run by TCRdb on the RT-PCR reads, gives a single entry per CDR3 protein. This repertoire shows roughly 700,000 distinct CDR3 sequences, approximately 14% found once; its top ten account for 5.5% to 8%. V was cut by 3 bases and J by 5 bases, with 9 bases left in between. Germline values: CDR1 DFQATT, CDR2 SNEGSKA (reference sequence). The CDR3 consists of 12 residues. Specimen: PBMCs from blood, collected 14 to 15 days before vaccination. V usage is TRBV20-1 and J usage is TRBJ2-3; the D call may be TRBD1 or TRBD2 (6 bases each). This receptor was taken from a man aged 45-65 years who received an inactivated influenza vaccine. CDR3 protein: CSASRGQDTQYF. CDR3 nucleotide sequence: TGCAGTGCTAGTCGGGGGCAAGATACGCAGTATTTT.